The clone carrying this T cell receptor (beta chain) was seen once. Antigen unknown. Assay: immunoSEQ multiplex PCR; the TCRdb copy retains only in-frame clones and omits some. The sample lists 100,000 or so clones; approximately 90% were seen once. This entry is derived from a study of graft-versus-host responses after intestinal transplantation. Study-level results: GvH clones turned up in recipient marrow; some had shown up first in ileum or blood.

Trimming pared 7 bases from V and 2 bases from J, leaving 5 bases between. The germline V gene encodes CDR1 DFQATT and CDR2 SNEGSKA (reference sequence). This CDR3 has 10 residues. The input for sequencing was unstimulated CD4+ T cells sorted from spleen or lymph node cells, taken before intestinal transplant. The rearrangement uses TRBV20-1 and TRBJ2-5; D unclear. The sequence came from a human donor who received an intestinal transplant. The CDR3 is CSGVQETQYF. The CDR3 DNA is TGCAGTGGAGTACAAGAGACCCAGTACTTC.